Listed below are T cell receptor beta chains from one sample, sequenced in a study of glioma-infiltrating T cells after dendritic cell vaccination. Sequenced by immunoSEQ multiplex PCR; TCRdb stores in-frame clones only, minus some. The profile covers tens of thousands of clones, with 65% to 90% appearing a single time and approximately 10% taken by the ten largest. Sequencing was performed on blood, taken before dendritic cell vaccination. The source of these receptors is a human donor with glioblastoma. Each CDR3 is given with its conserved first and last residue. The D gene is left open where the match is weak. The size field is filled for only some rows; it gives once, few, many or a size class.

abundance: NA
v_gene: TRBV6-1
j_gene: TRBJ1-6
d_gene: NA
len: 19
CDR3nt: TGTGCCAGCAGTGAACGTTCTCCACAGGGCCTTAGGGGTAATTCACCCCTCCACTTT
CDR3aa: CASSERSPQGLRGNSPLHF

abundance: NA
v_gene: TRBV25-1
j_gene: TRBJ2-7
d_gene: NA
len: 15
CDR3nt: TGTGCCAGCAGTGCCCGGGTCGTTCGCACCTACGAGCAGTACTTC
CDR3aa: CASSARVVRTYEQYF

abundance: NA
v_gene: TRBV25-1
j_gene: TRBJ1-4
d_gene: TRBD1
len: 15
CDR3nt: TGTGCCAGCAGTGTACCCCGACAGGGAGGTGAAAAACTGTTTTTT
CDR3aa: CASSVPRQGGEKLFF

abundance: NA
v_gene: TRBV25-1
j_gene: TRBJ1-6
d_gene: NA
len: 15
CDR3nt: TGTGCCAGCAGTGAATCGGGAAGGAACTATTCACCCCTCCACTTT
CDR3aa: CASSESGRNYSPLHF

abundance: NA
v_gene: TRBV11-3
j_gene: TRBJ2-1
d_gene: NA
len: 16
CDR3nt: TGTGCCAGCAGCTTATTAAAGCGGAGCTCCTACAATGAGCAGTTCTTC
CDR3aa: CASSLLKRSSYNEQFF

abundance: NA
v_gene: TRBV4-3
j_gene: TRBJ2-1
d_gene: TRBD1
len: 14
CDR3nt: TGCGCCAGCAGCCTCAGACAGGGGGTAGGTGAGCAGTTCTTC
CDR3aa: CASSLRQGVGEQFF

abundance: NA
v_gene: TRBV11-3
j_gene: TRBJ1-1
d_gene: NA
len: 13
CDR3nt: TGTGCCAGCAGCTATCGGGAGAACACTGAAGCTTTCTTT
CDR3aa: CASSYRENTEAFF

abundance: NA
v_gene: TRBV7-2
j_gene: TRBJ2-3
d_gene: TRBD1
len: 15
CDR3nt: TGTGCCAGCATCATGGGACAGTCTAGCACAGATACGCAGTATTTT
CDR3aa: CASIMGQSSTDTQYF

abundance: once
v_gene: TRBV6-5
j_gene: TRBJ1-2
d_gene: NA
len: 12
CDR3nt: TGTGCCAGCATCATGGGGCTGGATGGCTACACCTTC
CDR3aa: CASIMGLDGYTF

abundance: NA
v_gene: TRBV5-5
j_gene: TRBJ2-2
d_gene: NA
len: 14
CDR3nt: TGTGCCAGCAGCTCAGACACGAACACCGGGGAGCTGTTTTTT
CDR3aa: CASSSDTNTGELFF

abundance: NA
v_gene: TRBV6-5
j_gene: TRBJ2-7
d_gene: TRBD2
len: 15
CDR3nt: TGTGCCAGCAGTGCCGCTTCGGGGGGCTCCTACGAGCAGTACTTC
CDR3aa: CASSAASGGSYEQYF

abundance: NA
v_gene: TRBV2
j_gene: TRBJ2-5
d_gene: NA
len: 14
CDR3nt: TGTGCCAGCGAGACCGGGACTGGGAAAGAGACCCAGTACTTC
CDR3aa: CASETGTGKETQYF

abundance: NA
v_gene: TRBV7-9
j_gene: TRBJ2-7
d_gene: NA
len: 11
CDR3nt: TGTGCCAGCAGCTTAAGCTCCGAGCAGTACTTC
CDR3aa: CASSLSSEQYF

abundance: NA
v_gene: TRBV7-3
j_gene: TRBJ2-3
d_gene: TRBD2
len: 15
CDR3nt: TGTGCCAGCAGGCTAGCGGGAGGGCCGAAAGATACGCAGTATTTT
CDR3aa: CASRLAGGPKDTQYF

abundance: NA
v_gene: TRBV7-2
j_gene: TRBJ1-1
d_gene: NA
len: 14
CDR3nt: TGTGCCAGCAGAGCGGGGAGGGCCAACACTGAAGCTTTCTTT
CDR3aa: CASRAGRANTEAFF

abundance: few
v_gene: TRBV28
j_gene: TRBJ2-1
d_gene: TRBD2
len: 15
CDR3nt: TGTGCCAGCAGTTTATGGGGCGGGGGGGCCGGTGAGCAGTTCTTC
CDR3aa: CASSLWGGGAGEQFF

abundance: once
v_gene: TRBV6-5
j_gene: TRBJ1-2
d_gene: TRBD1
len: 15
CDR3nt: TGTGCCAGCAGTTACTCCAGGGGGACTAACTATGGCTACACCTTC
CDR3aa: CASSYSRGTNYGYTF

abundance: NA
v_gene: TRBV7-2
j_gene: TRBJ2-1
d_gene: TRBD2
len: 15
CDR3nt: TGTGCCAGCAGTTCCGGGGGGACTAGCTGGAATGAGCAGTTCTTC
CDR3aa: CASSSGGTSWNEQFF

abundance: NA
v_gene: TRBV5-5
j_gene: TRBJ2-3
d_gene: NA
len: 12
CDR3nt: TGTGCCAGCAGTTCACCACGGGATACGCAGTATTTT
CDR3aa: CASSSPRDTQYF

abundance: few
v_gene: TRBV25-1
j_gene: TRBJ2-5
d_gene: NA
len: 15
CDR3nt: TGTGCCAGCAGTGAATATAAAGGAGCGCAAGAGACCCAGTACTTC
CDR3aa: CASSEYKGAQETQYF

abundance: once
v_gene: TRBV7-9
j_gene: TRBJ2-7
d_gene: NA
len: 15
CDR3nt: TGTGCCAGCAGCGCGACTGACAGCGAATTCTACGAGCAGTACTTC
CDR3aa: CASSATDSEFYEQYF

abundance: NA
v_gene: TRBV30
j_gene: TRBJ1-3
d_gene: TRBD1
len: 14
CDR3nt: TGTGCCTCCCGACCCGGGACAGGGAGAAACACCATATATTTT
CDR3aa: CASRPGTGRNTIYF

abundance: NA
v_gene: TRBV4-1
j_gene: TRBJ2-3
d_gene: TRBD2
len: 15
CDR3nt: TGCGCCAGCAGCCAAGAGGGACTAGCGGCAGATACGCAGTATTTT
CDR3aa: CASSQEGLAADTQYF

abundance: once
v_gene: TRBV5-4
j_gene: TRBJ2-1
d_gene: TRBD2
len: 16
CDR3nt: TGTGCCAGCAGCTTGGGACTAGCGGGGGAGAACAATGAGCAGTTCTTC
CDR3aa: CASSLGLAGENNEQFF

abundance: NA
v_gene: TRBV7-2
j_gene: TRBJ1-6
d_gene: NA
len: 14
CDR3nt: TGTGCCAGCAGCTCCGGACGGGGTAATTCACCCCTCCACTTT
CDR3aa: CASSSGRGNSPLHF

abundance: NA
v_gene: TRBV28
j_gene: TRBJ1-1
d_gene: NA
len: 14
CDR3nt: TGTGCCAGCAGTCCCCGGGACAACATTCCTGAAGCTTTCTTT
CDR3aa: CASSPRDNIPEAFF

abundance: NA
v_gene: TRBV18
j_gene: TRBJ1-1
d_gene: TRBD1
len: 15
CDR3nt: TGTGCCAGCTCACCTAGTAGGGGGCTTGGCACTGAAGCTTTCTTT
CDR3aa: CASSPSRGLGTEAFF

abundance: once
v_gene: TRBV7-9
j_gene: TRBJ2-7
d_gene: TRBD1
len: 14
CDR3nt: TGTGCCAGCAGCGATCGGGACAGATCCTACGAGCAGTACTTC
CDR3aa: CASSDRDRSYEQYF

abundance: NA
v_gene: TRBV2
j_gene: TRBJ2-2
d_gene: NA
len: 15
CDR3nt: TGTGCCAGCAGTGACAGGGGTCTTAACACCGGGGAGCTGTTTTTT
CDR3aa: CASSDRGLNTGELFF

abundance: NA
v_gene: TRBV27
j_gene: TRBJ1-2
d_gene: TRBD1
len: 15
CDR3nt: TGTGCCAGCAGTGACAGGGGATTGGGGTTGGACGGCTACACCTTC
CDR3aa: CASSDRGLGLDGYTF

abundance: NA
v_gene: TRBV4-3
j_gene: TRBJ2-7
d_gene: TRBD2
len: 16
CDR3nt: TGCGCCAGCAGCCAGGACCTAGCGGGGGGTTCCTACGAGCAGTACTTC
CDR3aa: CASSQDLAGGSYEQYF

abundance: NA
v_gene: TRBV9
j_gene: TRBJ2-7
d_gene: TRBD1
len: 14
CDR3nt: TGTGCCAGCAGCCCGACCGGGACAGGGTTAGAGCAGTACTTC
CDR3aa: CASSPTGTGLEQYF

abundance: NA
v_gene: TRBV7-2
j_gene: TRBJ1-1
d_gene: TRBD1
len: 14
CDR3nt: TGTGCCAGCAGCAAACAGGGGGCAGGCACTGAAGCTTTCTTT
CDR3aa: CASSKQGAGTEAFF

abundance: NA
v_gene: TRBV6-5
j_gene: TRBJ2-3
d_gene: NA
len: 14
CDR3nt: TGTGCCAGCACCCCTCCCACCAGGGCAGATACGCAGTATTTT
CDR3aa: CASTPPTRADTQYF

abundance: few
v_gene: TRBV18
j_gene: TRBJ2-2
d_gene: TRBD1
len: 15
CDR3nt: TGTGCCAGCGCCCGCGACAGGGCGAACACCGGGGAGCTGTTTTTT
CDR3aa: CASARDRANTGELFF